This entry concerns a single T cell receptor (beta chain). Its target antigen remains unknown. No much larger clone is present one base from it, and per-base qualities are unavailable. Each collaborating institution followed its own protocols to collect whole blood in K2EDTA tubes. For TCRbeta analysis, collaborators shipped samples in one of three forms: frozen whole blood, isolated PBMCs, or DNA extracted from either of those sample types. The immunoSEQ Assay, a bias-controlled multiplex PCR, was used to amplify TCRbeta CDR3 regions from genomic DNA. In the paper's pipeline: The number of nucleated cells in each sample was estimated from the amplification of reference gene primers within the assay. To quantify the absolute abundance of each unique TCRbeta CDR3 rearrangement, sequence reads were collapsed and filtered. Productive Simpson clonality was computed per sample as the square root of Simpson's diversity index over productive rearrangements. TCRdb stores this immuneACCESS table with in-frame sequences only. Part of the clones is absent; in the studies checked, under half of the shortfall reflects unresolved V genes, and no reason is known for the rest. That table furnishes V, J and clone size, whereas the DNA furnished D and trimming. The sample includes about 54,000 clones, with over 80% observed a single time. About 7.3% of the sample rests with the top ten.

Taken from cysteine to phenylalanine, the CDR3 has 13 residues. Here the CDR3 DNA is all that survives: 39 bases in frame from base 1. Reading the germline V gene gives CDR1 MDHEN and CDR2 SYDVKM. V and J are trimmed by 8 bases and 7 bases, and the gene matches miss 8 bases of the junction. This sample is drawn from a study of blood T cell repertoires in COVID-19 (TCRdb year 2020). Background for the entire study: The collaborator samples originated in the United States, Italy and Spain and spanned the acute and convalescent phases of COVID-19. The prospective study material was composed of cDNA or gDNA derived from T cells, B-cell-depleted T cells, or PBMCs. Subjects who had been exposed to COVID-19, were actively infected with it, or had recovered from it provided the deeply sampled blood TCRbeta repertoires that made up the dataset. The repertoires were released in a freely available public database meant as a resource for research on the immune response to SARS-CoV-2. Samples came from the ongoing ImmuneRACE study (first 160 participants) plus 1,254 subjects from 6 global collaborators. The sample metadata nearly always contained a de-identified subject ID, COVID-19 status, age in years and sex. Where available, HLA class I and class II types were taken from metadata supplied by the sample provider and were not determined by assay-based typing. What the authors observed across the whole study: The amount of clinical and demographic metadata varied by source and participant and was provided uncurated.

The chain is assembled from TRBV28 and TRBJ1-5; TRBD1 agrees with 7 junctional bases. The sample consisted of peripheral blood. This receptor was obtained from a woman aged 55 to 70 with active or convalescent COVID-19. Read as DNA, the sequence is TGTGCCAGCGGTGCAGGGGGATTGCAGCCCCAGCATTTT. Its protein product is CASGAGGLQPQHF.